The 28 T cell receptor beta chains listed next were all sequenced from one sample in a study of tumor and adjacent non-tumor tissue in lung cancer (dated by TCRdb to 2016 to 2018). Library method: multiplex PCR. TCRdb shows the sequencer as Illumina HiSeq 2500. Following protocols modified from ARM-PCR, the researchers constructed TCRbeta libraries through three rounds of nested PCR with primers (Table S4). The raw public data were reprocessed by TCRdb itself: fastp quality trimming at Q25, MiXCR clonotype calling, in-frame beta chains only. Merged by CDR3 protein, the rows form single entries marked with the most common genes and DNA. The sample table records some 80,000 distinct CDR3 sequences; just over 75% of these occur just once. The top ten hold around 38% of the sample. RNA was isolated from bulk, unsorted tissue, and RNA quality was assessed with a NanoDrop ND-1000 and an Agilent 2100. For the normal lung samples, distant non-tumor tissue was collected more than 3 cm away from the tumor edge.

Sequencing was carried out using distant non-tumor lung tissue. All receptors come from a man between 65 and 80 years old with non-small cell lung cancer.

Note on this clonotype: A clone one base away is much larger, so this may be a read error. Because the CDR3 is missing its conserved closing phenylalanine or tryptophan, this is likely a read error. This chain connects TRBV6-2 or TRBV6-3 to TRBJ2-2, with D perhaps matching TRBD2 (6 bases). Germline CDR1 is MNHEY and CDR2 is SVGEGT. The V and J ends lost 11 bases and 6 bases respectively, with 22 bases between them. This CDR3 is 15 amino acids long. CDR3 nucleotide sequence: TGTGCCGCCTCACGAGATGCGGGACGGGCCGGGGAGCTGTTTATT. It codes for CAASRDAGRAGELFI.

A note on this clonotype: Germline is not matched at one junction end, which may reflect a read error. The CDR3 DNA follows: TGCAACGTTCAAGAGTACGTTCAGGGCCATACTAACTATGACTACACCTTC. This encodes CNVQEYVQGHTNYDYTF. This chain joins TRBV29-1 and TRBJ1-2, with a weak D call TRBD1 (5 bases). Germline CDR1 and CDR2: SQVTM and ANQGSEA. The CDR3 runs 17 residues.

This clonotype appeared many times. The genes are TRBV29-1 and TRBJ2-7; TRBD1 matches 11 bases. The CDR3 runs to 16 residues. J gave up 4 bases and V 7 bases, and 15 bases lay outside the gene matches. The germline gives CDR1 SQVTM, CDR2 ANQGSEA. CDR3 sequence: CSAITGQGAFIYEQYF. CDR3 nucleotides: TGCAGCGCTATTACCGGACAGGGGGCTTTTATATACGAGCAGTACTTC.

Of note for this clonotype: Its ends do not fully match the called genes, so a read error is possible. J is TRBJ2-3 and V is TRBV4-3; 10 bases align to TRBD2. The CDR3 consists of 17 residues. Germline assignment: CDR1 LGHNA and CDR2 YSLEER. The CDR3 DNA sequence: TGCGCCACCAGCCAAGATGGGCCTAGCGGGAGAACAGATATACAGTATTTT. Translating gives CATSQDGPSGRTDIQYF.

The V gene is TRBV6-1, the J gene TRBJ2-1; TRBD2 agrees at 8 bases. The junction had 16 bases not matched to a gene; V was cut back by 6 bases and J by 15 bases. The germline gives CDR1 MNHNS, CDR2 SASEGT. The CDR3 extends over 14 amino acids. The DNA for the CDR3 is TGTGCCAGCAGGGCCTGGGACAAGGGACTAGGGCGGTTCTTC. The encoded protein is CASRAWDKGLGRFF.

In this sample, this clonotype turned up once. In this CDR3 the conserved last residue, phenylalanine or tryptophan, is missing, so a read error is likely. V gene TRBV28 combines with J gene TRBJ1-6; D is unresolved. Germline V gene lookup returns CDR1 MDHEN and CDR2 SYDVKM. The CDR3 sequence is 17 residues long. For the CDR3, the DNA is TGTGCCGGCAGATACCCTGGGGAGAGCTCCTATAATTCACCCCTCCACCTT. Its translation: CAGRYPGESSYNSPLHL.

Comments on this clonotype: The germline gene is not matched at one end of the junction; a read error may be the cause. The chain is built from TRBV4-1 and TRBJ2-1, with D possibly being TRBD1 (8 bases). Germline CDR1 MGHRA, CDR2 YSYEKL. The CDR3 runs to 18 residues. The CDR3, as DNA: TGCACCAGCAGCCCACCGCAGGGAGGGACAGGATCCTACAATGAGCAGTTCTTC. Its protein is CTSSPPQGGTGSYNEQFF.

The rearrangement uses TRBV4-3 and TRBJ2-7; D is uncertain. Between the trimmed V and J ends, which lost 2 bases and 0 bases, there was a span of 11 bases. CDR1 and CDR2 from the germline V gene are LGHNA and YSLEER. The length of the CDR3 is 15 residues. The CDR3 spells CASSQLYPFSYEQYF. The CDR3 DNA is TGCGCCAGCAGCCAACTTTATCCGTTCTCCTACGAGCAGTACTTC.

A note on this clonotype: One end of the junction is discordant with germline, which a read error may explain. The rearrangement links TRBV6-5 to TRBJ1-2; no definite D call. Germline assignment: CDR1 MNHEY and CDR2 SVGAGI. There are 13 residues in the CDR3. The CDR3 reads CGSMRAPGAGYTF. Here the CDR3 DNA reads TGTGGCAGCATGCGGGCTCCTGGAGCTGGCTACACCTTC.

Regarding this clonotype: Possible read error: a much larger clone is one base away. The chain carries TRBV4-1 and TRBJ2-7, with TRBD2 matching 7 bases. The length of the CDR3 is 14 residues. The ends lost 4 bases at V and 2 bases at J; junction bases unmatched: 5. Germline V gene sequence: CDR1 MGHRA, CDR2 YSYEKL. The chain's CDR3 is CASSLRGSTYEQYF. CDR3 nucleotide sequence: TGCGCCAGCAGCCTGCGGGGGAGCACCTACGAGCAGTACTTC.

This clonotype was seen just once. CDR3 nucleotides: TGTGCCAGCAATATGGTAATAGAATCACCCCTCCACTTT. This gives the protein CASNMVIESPLHF. The rearrangement links TRBV2 to TRBJ1-6; D gene uncertain. The germline gives CDR1 SNHLY, CDR2 FYNNEI. V was clipped by 7 bases and J by 10 bases, with 14 bases between them. CDR3 length: 13 amino acids.

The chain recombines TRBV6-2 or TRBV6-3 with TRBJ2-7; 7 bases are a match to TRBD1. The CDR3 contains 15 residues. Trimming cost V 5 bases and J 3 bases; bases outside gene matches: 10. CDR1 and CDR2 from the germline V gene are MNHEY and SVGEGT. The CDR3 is CASSTKTGFSYEQYF. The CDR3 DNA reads TGTGCCAGCAGTACCAAGACAGGGTTTAGCTACGAGCAGTACTTC.

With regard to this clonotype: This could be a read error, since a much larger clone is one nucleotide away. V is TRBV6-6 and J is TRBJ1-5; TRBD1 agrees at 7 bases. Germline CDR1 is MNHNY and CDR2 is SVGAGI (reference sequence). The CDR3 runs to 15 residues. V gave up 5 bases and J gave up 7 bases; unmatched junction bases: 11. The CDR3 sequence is CASSVLGGAGQPQHF. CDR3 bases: TGTGCCAGCAGTGTTTTAGGGGGCGCAGGGCAGCCCCAGCATTTT.

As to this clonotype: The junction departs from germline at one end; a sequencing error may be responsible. The CDR3 sequence is CASSLAGTWVAGELVF. The CDR3, as DNA: TGTGCCAGCAGTTTAGCGGGCACATGGGTTGCCGGGGAGCTGGTTTTT. The V gene is TRBV11-2, the J gene TRBJ2-2; TRBD2 aligns across 7 bases. CDR3 length equals 16 residues. Germline loops: CDR1 SGHAT, CDR2 FQNNGV.

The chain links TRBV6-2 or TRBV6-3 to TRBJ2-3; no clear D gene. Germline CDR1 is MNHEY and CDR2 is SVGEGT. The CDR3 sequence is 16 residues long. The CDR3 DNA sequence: TGTATCAGCAGTCAGAATGAGGTACTGGTGTCGGATACGCAGTATTTT. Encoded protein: CISSQNEVLVSDTQYF.

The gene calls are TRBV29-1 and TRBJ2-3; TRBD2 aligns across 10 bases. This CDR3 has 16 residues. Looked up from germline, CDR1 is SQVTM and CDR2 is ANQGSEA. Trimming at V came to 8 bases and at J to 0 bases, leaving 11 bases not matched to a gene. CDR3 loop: CSLAGTSVGSTDTQYF. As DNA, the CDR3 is TGCAGCCTAGCCGGGACTAGCGTGGGTAGCACAGATACGCAGTATTTT.

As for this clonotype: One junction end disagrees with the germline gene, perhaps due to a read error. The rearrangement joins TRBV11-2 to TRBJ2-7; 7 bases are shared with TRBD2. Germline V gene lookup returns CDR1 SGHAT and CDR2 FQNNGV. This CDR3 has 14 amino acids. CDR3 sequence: CASSLCSGTYEQYF. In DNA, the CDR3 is TGTGCCAGTAGCTTATGCAGCGGGACCTACGAGCAGTACTTC.

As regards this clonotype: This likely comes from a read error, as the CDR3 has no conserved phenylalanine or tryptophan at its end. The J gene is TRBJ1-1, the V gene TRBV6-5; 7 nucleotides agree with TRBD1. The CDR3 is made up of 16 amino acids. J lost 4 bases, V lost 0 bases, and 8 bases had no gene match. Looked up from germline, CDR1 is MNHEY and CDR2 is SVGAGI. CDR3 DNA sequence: TGTGCCAGCAGTTACTCCCCACAGACAGGGAGCACTGAAGCTTTCTTA. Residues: CASSYSPQTGSTEAFL.

The CDR3 nucleotides read TGTATCAGCAGCTTAGATCCCTCGGGGGGCAGGGGTGAGCAGTTCTTC. Its translation: CISSLDPSGGRGEQFF. The chain is built from TRBV11-3 and TRBJ2-1; a weak D match, TRBD2 (7 bases). CDR1 and CDR2 (germline): SGHNT, YENEEA. There are 16 residues in the CDR3.

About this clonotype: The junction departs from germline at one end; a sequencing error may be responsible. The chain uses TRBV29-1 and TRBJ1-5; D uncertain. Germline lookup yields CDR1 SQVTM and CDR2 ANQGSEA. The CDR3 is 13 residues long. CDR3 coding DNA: TGTAGCGTTAGTTCGGGATTCAATCAGCGCCAGCATTTT. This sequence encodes CSVSSGFNQRQHF.

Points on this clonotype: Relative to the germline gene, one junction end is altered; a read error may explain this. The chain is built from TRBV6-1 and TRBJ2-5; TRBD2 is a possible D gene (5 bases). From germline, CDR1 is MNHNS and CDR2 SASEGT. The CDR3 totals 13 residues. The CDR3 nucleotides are TGTGACAGCAGTGAGGGCCGAGAAGGGAACCAGTACTTC. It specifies CDSSEGREGNQYF.

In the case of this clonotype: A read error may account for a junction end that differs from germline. The CDR3 region has the DNA TGTGCCATCAGTAAGAGAGGTACTGGAGCTTTCTTT. It encodes CAISKRGTGAFF. The rearrangement links TRBV10-3 to TRBJ1-1, with D unresolved. Germline V gene data show CDR1 as ENHRY and CDR2 as SYGVKD. The CDR3 is 12 residues long.

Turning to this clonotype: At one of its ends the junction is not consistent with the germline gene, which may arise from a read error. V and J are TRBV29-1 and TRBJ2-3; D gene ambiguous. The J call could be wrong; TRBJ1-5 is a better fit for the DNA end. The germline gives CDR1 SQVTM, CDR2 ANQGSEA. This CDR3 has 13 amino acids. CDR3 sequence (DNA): TGCAGCATTGATCGTCTAGCGGGAGTGACGCAGCATTTT. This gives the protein CSIDRLAGVTQHF.

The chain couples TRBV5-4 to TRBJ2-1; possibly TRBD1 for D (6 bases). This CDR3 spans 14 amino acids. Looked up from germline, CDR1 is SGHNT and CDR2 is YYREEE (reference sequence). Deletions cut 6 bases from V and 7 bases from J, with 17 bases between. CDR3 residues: CASTVRTVVNEQFF. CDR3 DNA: TGTGCCAGCACCGTGAGGACAGTTGTAAATGAGCAGTTCTTC.

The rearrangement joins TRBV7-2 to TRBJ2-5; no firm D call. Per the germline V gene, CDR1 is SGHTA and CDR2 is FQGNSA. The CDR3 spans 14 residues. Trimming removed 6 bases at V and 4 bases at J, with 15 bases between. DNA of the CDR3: TGTGCCAGCAGGGCACACCGAGTCCGAGAGACCCAGTACTTC. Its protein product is CASRAHRVRETQYF.

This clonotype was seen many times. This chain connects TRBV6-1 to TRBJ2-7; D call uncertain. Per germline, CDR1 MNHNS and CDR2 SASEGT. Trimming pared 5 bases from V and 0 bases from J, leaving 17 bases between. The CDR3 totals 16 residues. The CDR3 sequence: CASSSRTTVSSYEQYF. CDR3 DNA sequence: TGTGCCAGCAGTAGTAGGACCACTGTAAGCTCCTACGAGCAGTACTTC.

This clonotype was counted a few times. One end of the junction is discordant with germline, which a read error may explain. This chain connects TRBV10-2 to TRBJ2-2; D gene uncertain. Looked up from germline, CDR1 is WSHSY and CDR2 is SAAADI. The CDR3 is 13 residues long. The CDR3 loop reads CASSSVMSRELFF. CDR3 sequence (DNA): TGCGCAAGCAGTTCCGTCATGAGTCGGGAGCTGTTTTTT.

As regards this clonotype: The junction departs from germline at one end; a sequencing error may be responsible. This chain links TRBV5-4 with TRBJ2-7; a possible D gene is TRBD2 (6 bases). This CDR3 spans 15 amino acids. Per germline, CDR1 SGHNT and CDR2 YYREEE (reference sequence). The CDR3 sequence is CTRTAYGTVTYDQYF. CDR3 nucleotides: TGTACCAGAACGGCATACGGGACTGTAACCTACGACCAGTACTTC.